Below, 10 T cell receptor beta chains from the same sample are listed, as sequenced in a study of T-cell reconstitution after alpha-beta-depleted transplantation in children. Unique molecular identifiers were built into the TCRbeta library. TCRdb processed the PCR reads anew with MiXCR; each CDR3 protein has one entry. Among about 200,000 distinct CDR3 sequences listed, roughly 15% were seen once. Material: PBMCs, mostly from graft donor cells, obtained 360 days after TCRalphabeta/CD19-depleted stem cell transplant. These TCRs come from a male patient between 2 and 10 years old who had a stem cell transplant for acute lymphoblastic leukemia, so the T cells may come from the graft donor.

The table lists this clonotype with a few counts. The CDR3 DNA reads as TGTGCCAGCAGCTTACGCCGACAGGGGGCGGGTGAAAAACTGTTTTTT. Translated, it gives CASSLRRQGAGEKLFF. The gene calls are TRBV7-2 and TRBJ1-4, with 10 positions matching TRBD1. The germline gives CDR1 SGHTA, CDR2 FQGNSA. The CDR3 runs 16 residues. Trimming at V came to 2 bases and at J to 7 bases, leaving 7 bases not matched to a gene.

This clonotype was counted a few times. This rearrangement joins TRBV2 to TRBJ2-1, with TRBD2 matching over 7 bases. V gave up 7 bases and J gave up 4 bases; unmatched junction bases: 7. The CDR3 extends over 14 amino acids. Germline lookup yields CDR1 SNHLY and CDR2 FYNNEI. The CDR3 nucleotides read TGTGCCAGCACTACTAGCGACCCATACAATGAGCAGTTCTTC. Translated: CASTTSDPYNEQFF.

This clonotype was found many times. V is TRBV7-2 and J is TRBJ2-5; D is unclear. Looked up from germline, CDR1 is SGHTA and CDR2 is FQGNSA. With 2 bases removed from V and 0 bases from J, the gap between germline ends came to 4 bases. The CDR3 sequence is 13 residues long. The CDR3 protein is CASSLPYQETQYF. The CDR3 coding sequence is TGTGCCAGCAGCTTACCATACCAAGAGACCCAGTACTTC.

This clonotype was recorded many times. The rearrangement links TRBV5-1 to TRBJ2-1, with 12 nucleotides matching TRBD2. This CDR3 is 17 amino acids long. The germline CDR1 and CDR2 sequences are SGHRS and YFSETQ. V was clipped by 3 bases and J by 6 bases; unmatched bases: 10. CDR3 region: CASSSRTSGISRNEQFF. CDR3 bases: TGCGCCAGCAGCTCCCGGACTAGCGGGATATCTCGCAATGAGCAGTTCTTC.

This clonotype was seen a handful of times. V gene TRBV4-3 combines with J gene TRBJ2-3; D remains unclear. The germline gives CDR1 LGHNA, CDR2 YSLEER. CDR3 length equals 15 residues. The V end was cut by 1 base, the J end by 3 bases, with 11 bases between. The CDR3 coding sequence is TGCGCCAGCAGCCAAGTTTTACTACCAACAGATACGCAGTATTTT. It yields the protein CASSQVLLPTDTQYF.

This clonotype has at least ten counts. This chain joins TRBV9 and TRBJ2-7; 7 nucleotides agree with TRBD1. Trimming took 0 bases from V and 2 from J; bases not matched to a gene: 5. Germline V lookup: CDR1 SGDLS, CDR2 YYNGEE. The CDR3 totals 15 residues. CDR3 coding DNA: TGTGCCAGCAGCGTAGGAGGACAGGCCCCCTACGAGCAGTACTTC. Its protein is CASSVGGQAPYEQYF.

This clonotype was observed a few times. V usage is TRBV7-9 and J usage is TRBJ1-4, with D perhaps matching TRBD1 (6 bases). V lost 5 bases to trimming and J lost 8 bases, with 21 bases between them. The CDR3 runs 16 residues. Per germline, CDR1 SEHNR and CDR2 FQNEAQ (reference sequence). CDR3 DNA: TGTGCCAGCAGCCTACCCCCACAGGGCGTGGTCGAAAAACTGTTTTTT. Translation: CASSLPPQGVVEKLFF.

This clonotype was counted between two and nine times. The gene calls are TRBV12-3 or TRBV12-4 and TRBJ1-5, with a possible D match to TRBD1 (5 bases). Deletions cut 2 bases from V and 5 bases from J, with 13 bases between. The CDR3 has 15 amino acids. For the CDR3, the DNA is TGTGCCAGCAGTTTAAAGGGGTATAGGGATCAGCCCCAGCATTTT. Translation: CASSLKGYRDQPQHF.

The rearrangement links TRBV4-3 to TRBJ2-5; D might be TRBD2 (7 bases). V lost 6 bases to trimming and J lost 0 bases, with 14 bases between them. This CDR3 has 15 amino acids. The germline V gene has CDR1 LGHNA and CDR2 YSLEER. CDR3 nucleotides: TGCGCCAGCAGTCAAAGCGGGACAAACCAAGAGACCCAGTACTTC. Protein product: CASSQSGTNQETQYF.

This clonotype came up a few times. The gene calls are TRBV5-1 and TRBJ2-1; 10 positions match TRBD2. Looked up from germline, CDR1 is SGHRS and CDR2 is YFSETQ. With V trimmed by 4 bases and J by 2 bases, 6 bases remained unmatched. The CDR3 loop spans 16 amino acids. This chain's CDR3 is CASSGIAGGAYNEQFF. The CDR3 DNA follows: TGCGCCAGCAGCGGTATAGCGGGGGGCGCCTACAATGAGCAGTTCTTC.